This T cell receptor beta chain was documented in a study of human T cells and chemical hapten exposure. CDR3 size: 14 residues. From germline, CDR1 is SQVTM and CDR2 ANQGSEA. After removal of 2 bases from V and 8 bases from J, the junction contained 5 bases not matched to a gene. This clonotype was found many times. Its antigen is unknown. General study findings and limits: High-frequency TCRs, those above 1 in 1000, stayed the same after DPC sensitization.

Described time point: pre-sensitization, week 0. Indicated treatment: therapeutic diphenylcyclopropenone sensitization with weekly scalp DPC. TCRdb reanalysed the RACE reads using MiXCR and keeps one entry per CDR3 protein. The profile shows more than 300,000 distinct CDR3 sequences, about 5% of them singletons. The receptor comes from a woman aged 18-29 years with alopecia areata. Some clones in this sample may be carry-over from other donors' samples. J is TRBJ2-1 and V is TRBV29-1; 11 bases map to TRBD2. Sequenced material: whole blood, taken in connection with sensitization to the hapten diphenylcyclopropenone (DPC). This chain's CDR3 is CSVELSSGGYEQFF. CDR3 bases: TGCAGCGTTGAACTGTCTAGCGGGGGGTATGAGCAGTTCTTC.